This TCR beta chain was captured in a study of T cells in Graves' hyperthyroidism and ophthalmopathy. Whole-study context: Peripheral blood draws took place at initial diagnosis, ahead of any treatment.

Overall study results and limits: Peripheral blood also featured most of the thyroid clonotypes expanded above 0.001. A model of 13 V-J pairs discriminated ophthalmopathy from stable hyperthyroidism.

Patients aged 18 to 65 had newly diagnosed hyperthyroidism lasting under 2 months. This clonotype was picked up a small number of times. The antigen is not known. RNA transcripts yielded amplified TCR beta CDR3 regions. With the HTBI primer set, the TCR CDR3 went through a first round of RT-PCR. TCRdb redid the calling of the multiplex PCR reads with MiXCR, one entry per CDR3 protein. Of about 720,000 distinct CDR3 sequences in the sample, 18% were seen once. The germline V gene encodes CDR1 MNHEY and CDR2 SMNVEV (reference sequence). V gave up 1 base and J gave up 2 bases, with 9 bases separating them. This CDR3 is built from 15 residues.

The sample taken for sequencing was blood. The chain uses TRBV27 and TRBJ1-5, with D unresolved. The TCR sequence derives from a woman aged 45 to 65 with Graves' hyperthyroidism that later progressed to Graves' ophthalmopathy. DNA for the CDR3: TGTGCCAGCAGTTTATACACCAGCGGCAATCAGCCCCAGCATTTT. Its translation: CASSLYTSGNQPQHF.